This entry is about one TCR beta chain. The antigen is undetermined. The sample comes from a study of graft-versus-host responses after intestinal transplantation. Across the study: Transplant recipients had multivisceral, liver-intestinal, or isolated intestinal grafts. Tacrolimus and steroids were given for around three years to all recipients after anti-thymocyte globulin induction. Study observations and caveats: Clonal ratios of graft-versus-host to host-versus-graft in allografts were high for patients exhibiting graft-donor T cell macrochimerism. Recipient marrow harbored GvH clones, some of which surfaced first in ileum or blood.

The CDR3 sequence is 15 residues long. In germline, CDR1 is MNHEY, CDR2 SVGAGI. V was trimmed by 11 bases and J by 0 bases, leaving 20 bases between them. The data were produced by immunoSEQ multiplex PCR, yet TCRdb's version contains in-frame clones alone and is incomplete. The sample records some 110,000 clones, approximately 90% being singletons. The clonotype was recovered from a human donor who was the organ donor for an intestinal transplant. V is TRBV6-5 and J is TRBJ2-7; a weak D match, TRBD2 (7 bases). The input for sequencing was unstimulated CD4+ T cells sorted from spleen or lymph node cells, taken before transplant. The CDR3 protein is CAGWEGHLSSYEQYF. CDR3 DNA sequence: TGTGCCGGATGGGAGGGACACCTGAGCTCCTACGAGCAGTACTTC.